The 18 T cell receptor beta chains presented below share a single source sample, sequenced in a study of blood T cell repertoires in COVID-19. Profiled with immunoSEQ multiplex PCR; TCRdb holds only in-frame clones, not every one. This table holds 9,000 to 13,000 clones, about 90% found once. The sequencing sample was made of peripheral blood. The receptors were gathered from a man under 40 with active or convalescent COVID-19.

V and J are TRBV6-4 and TRBJ2-5; weak D call: TRBD2 (5 bases). This CDR3 spans 13 amino acids. In germline, CDR1 is MRHNA, CDR2 SNTAGT. V lost 7 bases and J 4 bases, leaving 13 bases between the germline ends. Written as DNA, the CDR3 is TGTGCCAGCACGGCAGCGGATGGAGAGACCCAGTACTTC. Amino acid sequence: CASTAADGETQYF.

This chain connects TRBV6-1 to TRBJ1-2, with D unclear. CDR3 length: 13 amino acids. The germline CDR1 and CDR2 sequences are MNHNS and SASEGT. V gave up 3 bases and J gave up 4 bases, with 9 bases separating them. DNA for the CDR3: TGTGCCAGCAGTGAGCGGCAGACCTATGGCTACACCTTC. This encodes CASSERQTYGYTF.

This clone came up once. This chain uses TRBV5-1 with TRBJ1-6; 9 bases are shared with TRBD1. The CDR3 extends over 16 amino acids. V was clipped by 3 bases and J by 9 bases; unmatched bases: 10. Per germline, CDR1 SGHRS and CDR2 YFSETQ. The DNA of the CDR3 is TGCGCCAGCAGCTACTTACCGGGACAGGGATCTTCACCCCTCCACTTT. Translated: CASSYLPGQGSSPLHF.

The gene calls are TRBV7-3 and TRBJ2-2; TRBD2 aligns across 9 bases. V lost 3 bases to trimming and J lost 6 bases; unmatched junction nucleotides: 5. CDR1 and CDR2 (germline): SGHTA, FQGTGA. There are 15 residues in the CDR3. The CDR3 here is CASSLLAGSAGELFF. CDR3 coding DNA: TGTGCCAGCAGCTTGCTAGCGGGGTCCGCCGGGGAGCTGTTTTTT.

The CDR3 sequence: CASTFRTGGLGYGYTF. CDR3 sequence (DNA): TGTGCCAGCACCTTCCGGACGGGTGGACTAGGGTATGGCTACACCTTC. The rearrangement links TRBV5-8 to TRBJ1-2; D is ambiguous. V lost 6 bases to trimming and J lost 5 bases, with 23 bases between them. CDR1 and CDR2 from the germline V gene are SGHTS and YDEGEE. This CDR3 spans 16 amino acids.

The chain couples TRBV6-5 to TRBJ1-1, with TRBD1 matching 9 bases. After removal of 6 bases from V and 3 bases from J, the junction contained 2 bases not matched to a gene. Germline V gene lookup returns CDR1 MNHEY and CDR2 SVGAGI. The CDR3 length is 13 residues. CDR3 protein: CASSRDRDTEAFF. The CDR3 DNA reads TGTGCCAGCAGCAGGGACAGGGACACTGAAGCTTTCTTT.

The rearrangement uses TRBV4-1 and TRBJ2-3, with 8 bases fitting TRBD2. Trimming removed 1 base from V and 3 bases from J; junction bases left unmatched: 9. The CDR3 contains 17 residues. Germline assignment: CDR1 MGHRA and CDR2 YSYEKL. The CDR3 DNA follows: TGCGCCAGCAGCCAAGTTCCCCCAGCGGGGGAAACAGATACGCAGTATTTT. It codes for CASSQVPPAGETDTQYF.

The chain combines TRBV15 with TRBJ1-6; the D is unclear. The CDR3 covers 16 residues. Trimming removed 0 bases at V and 9 bases at J, with 15 bases between. Germline loops: CDR1 LNHNV, CDR2 YYDKDF (reference sequence). CDR3 DNA sequence: TGTGCCACCAGCAGAGATCGGGGAGCCAGTGGTTCACCCCTCCACTTT. It is translated as CATSRDRGASGSPLHF.

V gene TRBV30 combines with J gene TRBJ2-5; D possibly corresponds to TRBD2 (5 bases). CDR3 length equals 14 residues. Trimming stripped 0 bases from V and 5 bases from J, with 13 bases between. The germline gives CDR1 GTSNPN, CDR2 SVGIG (reference sequence). The CDR3 DNA reads TGTGCCTGGAGTGTTCCTGGGAGTCCGGAGACCCAGTACTTC. The encoded protein is CAWSVPGSPETQYF.

The rearrangement links TRBV7-8 to TRBJ2-3; 12 bases fit TRBD2. The V gene's germline CDR1 is SGHVS and CDR2 FQNEAQ. This CDR3 is 19 amino acids long. V shed 5 bases, J shed 0 bases, and the junction held 12 bases outside the gene matches. CDR3 DNA sequence: TGTGCCAGCAGCGCACTTCTAGCGGGGGGGCCCTCTAGCACAGATACGCAGTATTTT. Protein: CASSALLAGGPSSTDTQYF. The whole variable domain, filled in from reference TRBV7-8 and TRBJ2-3, reads GAGVSQSPRYKVAKRGQDVALRCDPISGHVSLFWYQQALGQGPEFLTYFQNEAQLDKSGLPSDRFFAERPEGSVSTLKIQRTQQEDSAVYLCASSALLAGGPSSTDTQYFGPGTRLTVL.

The V call is TRBV7-6, the J call TRBJ1-1; 8 bases match TRBD1. The CDR3 runs 13 residues. The V and J ends lost 0 bases and 11 bases, in that order; junction bases with no gene match: 5. CDR1 and CDR2 from the germline V gene are SGHVS and FNYEAQ. CDR3 region: CASSLARGRRAFF. The CDR3 region has the DNA TGTGCCAGCAGCTTAGCCAGGGGGCGCAGGGCTTTCTTT. Based on the CDR3 plus reference TRBV7-6 and TRBJ1-1, the full variable domain is GAGVSQSPRYKVTKRGQDVALRCDPISGHVSLYWYRQALGQGPEFLTYFNYEAQQDKSGLPNDRFSAERPEGSISTLTIQRTEQRDSAMYRCASSLARGRRAFFGQGTRLTVV.

The chain has TRBV7-8 and TRBJ2-3; TRBD2 matches 11 bases. Losses at the gene ends were 1 base for V and 4 bases for J; bases not matched to a gene: 4. The CDR3 has 16 amino acids. Germline V lookup: CDR1 SGHVS, CDR2 FQNEAQ. CDR3 coding DNA: TGTGCCAGCAGCTTAGTAGCGGGGGGGCCGTCAGATACGCAGTATTTT. It encodes CASSLVAGGPSDTQYF.

The chain has TRBV6-5 and TRBJ1-2, with a weak D call TRBD1 (5 bases). The germline V gene encodes CDR1 MNHEY and CDR2 SVGAGI. Trimming cost V 6 bases and J 4 bases, with 15 bases left between them. This CDR3 contains 14 residues. DNA of the CDR3: TGTGCCAGCAGGGGCCCCAGGGTTCTCTATGGCTACACCTTC. As protein: CASRGPRVLYGYTF.

This chain connects TRBV6-5 to TRBJ2-3; 10 bases agree with TRBD2. The junction had 8 bases not matched to a gene; V was cut back by 5 bases and J by 6 bases. The CDR3 loop spans 15 amino acids. Germline V gene sequence: CDR1 MNHEY, CDR2 SVGAGI. As DNA, the CDR3 is TGTGCCAGCAGTCTCAGCGGGGGGGCCTCCGATACGCAGTATTTT. It codes for CASSLSGGASDTQYF.

J is TRBJ2-7 and V is TRBV29-1, with 9 bases that match TRBD2. Germline-derived CDR1 and CDR2 are SQVTM and ANQGSEA. The CDR3 consists of 15 residues. Trimming took 4 bases from V and 0 from J; bases not matched to a gene: 7. The CDR3 here is CSVGQTSGVSYEQYF. CDR3 in DNA: TGCAGCGTTGGCCAGACTAGCGGTGTCTCCTACGAGCAGTACTTC.

Here the CDR3 reads CASRRTSGVYEQYF. The CDR3 region has the DNA TGTGCCAGTAGGAGGACTAGCGGGGTTTACGAGCAGTACTTC. The chain is built from TRBV19 and TRBJ2-7; 12 bases are a match to TRBD2. The CDR3 has 14 residues. Germline V lookup: CDR1 LNHDA, CDR2 SQIVND (reference sequence). V shed 6 bases, J shed 4 bases, and the junction held 4 bases outside the gene matches.

The chain links TRBV6-5 to TRBJ1-5; 9 nucleotides line up with TRBD1. V lost 7 bases to trimming and J lost 4 bases; unmatched junction nucleotides: 8. Germline values: CDR1 MNHEY, CDR2 SVGAGI. There are 15 residues in the CDR3. Written as DNA, the CDR3 is TGTGCCAGCAAACCCGGACAGGGGAAAAATCAGCCCCAGCATTTT. It specifies CASKPGQGKNQPQHF.

This clone was picked up a small number of times. The V gene is TRBV7-9, the J gene TRBJ2-1; perhaps TRBD1 as D (5 bases). Trimming pared 5 bases from V and 2 bases from J, leaving 13 bases between. The germline CDR1 and CDR2 sequences are SEHNR and FQNEAQ (reference sequence). The CDR3 contains 15 residues. The CDR3 here is CASSAQGSPYNEQFF. The CDR3, as DNA: TGTGCCAGCAGCGCGCAGGGTTCCCCCTACAATGAGCAGTTCTTC.